This T cell receptor beta chain was documented in a study of Ad26.COV2.S vaccination and SARS-CoV-2 variants. Study at large: Dosing was one shot or two shots 56 days apart.

Deletions cut 8 bases from V and 0 bases from J, with 14 bases between. This CDR3 comprises 15 residues. The germline gives CDR1 LNHDA, CDR2 SQIVND (reference sequence). Measured with immunoSEQ multiplex PCR; TCRdb has only the in-frame clones, and not every one. The sample holds about 350,000 clones; about 85% are singletons and the top ten take approximately 3.5%. The sample's treatment: some 19 received Ad26.COV2.S at low or high dose, single or two shots; about 5 received placebo; per-sample allocation not given. Material that was analyzed had been drawn on day 63 after the first vaccine or placebo injection. Based in Boston, the donor was an adult of 18-55 years.

The sample was peripheral blood, taken in a trial of Ad26.COV2.S vaccine versus placebo. The sequence derives from a person aged 18-60 years who received the Ad26.COV2.S COVID-19 vaccine or a placebo. J is TRBJ1-5 and V is TRBV19, with a tentative D call TRBD1 (6 bases). The CDR3 is CASGTGQPSNQPQHF. As DNA, the CDR3 is TGTGCCAGTGGCACCGGACAGCCTAGCAATCAGCCCCAGCATTTT.